These 4 T cell receptor beta chains share one sample of origin, sequenced in a study of blood T cell repertoires in COVID-19. TCRdb's table, derived via immunoSEQ multiplex PCR, lists solely in-frame clones and lacks some. The data show more than 100,000 clones, around 77% seen once. The sequencing input was peripheral blood. These receptors all come from a man aged 55 to 70 with active or convalescent COVID-19.

The chain joins TRBV19 to TRBJ2-3; tentative D call: TRBD1 (5 bases). CDR3 size: 15 residues. Per the germline V gene, CDR1 is LNHDA and CDR2 is SQIVND (reference sequence). Between the trimmed V and J ends, which lost 8 bases and 0 bases, there was a span of 15 bases. CDR3 residues: CASGHDSHSTDTQYF. The CDR3 bases are TGTGCCAGTGGACACGACAGCCACAGCACAGATACGCAGTATTTT.

The rearrangement links TRBV7-8 to TRBJ1-4; TRBD1 agrees at 7 bases. Germline V gene sequence: CDR1 SGHVS, CDR2 FQNEAQ. CDR3 size: 15 residues. Losses at the gene ends were 5 bases for V and 5 bases for J; bases not matched to a gene: 8. Here the CDR3 reads CASSPLTGLNEKLFF. The CDR3, as DNA: TGTGCCAGCAGCCCCTTGACAGGGCTAAATGAAAAACTGTTTTTT.

This clone showed up just once. V gene TRBV28 combines with J gene TRBJ1-1; no reliable D call. With 2 bases removed from V and 1 base from J, the gap between germline ends came to 11 bases. The CDR3 is 15 amino acids. CDR1 is MDHEN, CDR2 SYDVKM, per germline. This chain's CDR3 is CASSLLSAENTEAFF. The CDR3 nucleotides read TGTGCCAGCAGTTTACTATCGGCGGAGAACACTGAAGCTTTCTTT.

V and J are TRBV5-6 and TRBJ2-1; D is ambiguous. This CDR3 comprises 12 residues. CDR1 is SGHDT and CDR2 is YYEEEE in the germline V gene. Trimming left V 0 bases short and J 7 bases short, with 5 bases between. The CDR3 loop reads CASSLALNEQFF. The CDR3 DNA sequence: TGTGCCAGCAGCTTGGCCTTAAATGAGCAGTTCTTC.